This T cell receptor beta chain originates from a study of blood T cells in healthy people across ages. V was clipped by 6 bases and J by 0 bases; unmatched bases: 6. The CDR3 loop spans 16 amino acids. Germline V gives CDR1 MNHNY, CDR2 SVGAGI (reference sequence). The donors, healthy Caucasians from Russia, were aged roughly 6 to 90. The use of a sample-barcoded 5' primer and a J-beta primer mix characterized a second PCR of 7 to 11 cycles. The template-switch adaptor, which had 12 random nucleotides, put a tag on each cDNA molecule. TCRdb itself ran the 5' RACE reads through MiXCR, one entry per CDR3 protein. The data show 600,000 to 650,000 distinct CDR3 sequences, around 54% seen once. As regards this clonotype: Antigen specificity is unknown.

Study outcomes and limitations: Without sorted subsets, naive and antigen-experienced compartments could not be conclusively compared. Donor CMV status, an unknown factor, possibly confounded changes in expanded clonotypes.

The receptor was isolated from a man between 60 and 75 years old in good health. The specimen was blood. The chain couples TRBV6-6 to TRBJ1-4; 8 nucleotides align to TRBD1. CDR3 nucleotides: TGTGCCAGCAGACTCGGACAGGGTGCAACTAATGAAAAACTGTTTTTT. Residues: CASRLGQGATNEKLFF.